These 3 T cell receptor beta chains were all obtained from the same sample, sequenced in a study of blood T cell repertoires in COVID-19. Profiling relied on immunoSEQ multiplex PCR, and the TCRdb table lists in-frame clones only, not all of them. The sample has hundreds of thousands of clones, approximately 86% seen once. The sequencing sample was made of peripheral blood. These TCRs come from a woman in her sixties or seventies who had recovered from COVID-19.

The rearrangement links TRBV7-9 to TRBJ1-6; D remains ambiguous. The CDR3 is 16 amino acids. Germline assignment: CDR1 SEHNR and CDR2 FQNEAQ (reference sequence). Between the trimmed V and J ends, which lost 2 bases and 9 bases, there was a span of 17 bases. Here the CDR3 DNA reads TGTGCCAGCAGCTTAATGGGTTCGGGGTACGGTTCACCCCTCCACTTT. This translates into CASSLMGSGYGSPLHF.

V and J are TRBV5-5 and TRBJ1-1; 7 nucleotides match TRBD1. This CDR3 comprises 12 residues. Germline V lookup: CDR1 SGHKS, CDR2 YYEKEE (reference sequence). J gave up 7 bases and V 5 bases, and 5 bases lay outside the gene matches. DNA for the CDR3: TGTGCCAGCAGTTTCCGGGACAGTGAAGCTTTCTTT. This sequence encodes CASSFRDSEAFF.

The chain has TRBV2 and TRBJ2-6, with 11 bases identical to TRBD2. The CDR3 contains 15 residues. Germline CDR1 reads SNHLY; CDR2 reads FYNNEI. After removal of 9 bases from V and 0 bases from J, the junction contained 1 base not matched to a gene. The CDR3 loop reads CARGTSGSGANVLTF. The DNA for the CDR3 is TGTGCCAGAGGGACTAGCGGCTCTGGGGCCAACGTCCTGACTTTC.